Listed below are T cell receptor beta chains from one sample, sequenced in a study of T cells in localized non-small cell lung cancer. TCRdb's table, derived via immunoSEQ multiplex PCR, lists solely in-frame clones and lacks some. This table holds roughly 35,000 clones, 80% to 90% found once. The sequenced sample was peripheral blood, obtained before any cancer treatment. The origin of the receptors is a woman aged 40-75 years with stage I lung adenocarcinoma. Both conserved end residues are part of each CDR3. Fields, in order: clone size, J gene, V gene, D gene, CDR3 protein, CDR3 DNA. D genes are given only for firm matches. Clone size is not always given. Where it is, it says once, few, many or a class for expanded clones.

size: .; J: TRBJ1-5; V: TRBV19; D: TRBD1; CDR3: CASAPSGQGSNFNQPQHF; DNA: TGTGCCAGTGCACCTTCGGGACAGGGGTCCAATTTCAATCAGCCCCAGCATTTT
size: few; J: TRBJ1-3; V: TRBV7-9; D: .; CDR3: CASSLHGASGNTIYF; DNA: TGTGCCAGCAGCTTACACGGGGCGTCTGGAAACACCATATATTTT
size: few; J: TRBJ1-4; V: TRBV28; D: TRBD1; CDR3: CASSFWGQGTEKLFF; DNA: TGTGCCAGCAGTTTCTGGGGACAGGGGACTGAAAAACTGTTTTTT
size: .; J: TRBJ1-1; V: TRBV18; D: .; CDR3: CASSLTVNTEAFF; DNA: TGTGCCAGCTCACTTACAGTGAACACTGAAGCTTTCTTT
size: .; J: TRBJ1-1; V: TRBV7-2; D: TRBD1; CDR3: CASSLQDRANTEAFF; DNA: TGTGCCAGCAGCCTCCAGGACAGGGCGAACACTGAAGCTTTCTTT
size: .; J: TRBJ2-3; V: TRBV7-9; D: TRBD2; CDR3: CASSLGLAGPSVTQYF; DNA: TGTGCCAGCAGCTTAGGCCTAGCGGGGCCCTCTGTCACGCAGTATTTT
size: .; J: TRBJ2-4; V: TRBV10-3; D: TRBD2; CDR3: CATAGLAGLAKNIQYF; DNA: TGTGCCACTGCCGGACTAGCGGGATTAGCCAAAAACATTCAGTACTTC
size: once; J: TRBJ2-1; V: TRBV2; D: .; CDR3: CASSEAGFSYNEQFF; DNA: TGTGCCAGCAGTGAAGCAGGGTTCTCCTACAATGAGCAGTTCTTC
size: .; J: TRBJ2-3; V: TRBV5-1; D: .; CDR3: CASSPDPPPDTQYF; DNA: TGCGCCAGCTCTCCCGACCCACCCCCAGATACGCAGTATTTT
size: .; J: TRBJ1-1; V: TRBV29-1; D: .; CDR3: CSAHPGGRTEAFF; DNA: TGCAGCGCCCACCCGGGGGGGCGTACTGAAGCTTTCTTT
size: .; J: TRBJ2-7; V: TRBV21-1; D: .; CDR3: CASSKDTRSSYEQYF; DNA: TGTGCCAGCAGCAAAGACACCAGGAGCTCCTACGAGCAGTACTTC
size: .; J: TRBJ1-4; V: TRBV19; D: TRBD1; CDR3: CASSASPGGLNEKLFF; DNA: TGTGCCAGTAGTGCCAGTCCAGGGGGCCTAAATGAAAAACTGTTTTTT
size: .; J: TRBJ2-7; V: TRBV30; D: .; CDR3: CAWSQGGYEQYF; DNA: TGTGCCTGGAGTCAGGGTGGCTACGAGCAGTACTTC
size: .; J: TRBJ2-1; V: TRBV6-6; D: TRBD2; CDR3: CATDSTREGYNEQFF; DNA: TGTGCCACCGACTCAACGCGGGAGGGGTACAATGAGCAGTTCTTC
size: .; J: TRBJ2-7; V: TRBV27; D: .; CDR3: CASSPGMGRSSYEQYF; DNA: TGTGCCAGCAGCCCTGGGATGGGCCGTAGCTCCTACGAGCAGTACTTC
size: .; J: TRBJ1-2; V: TRBV7-9; D: .; CDR3: CASSFLRGHGYTF; DNA: TGTGCCAGCAGCTTCCTCAGGGGCCATGGCTACACCTTC
size: .; J: TRBJ2-3; V: TRBV5-6; D: .; CDR3: CASSLRSGGGSTDTQYF; DNA: TGTGCCAGCAGCTTGCGGTCAGGGGGAGGGAGCACAGATACGCAGTATTTT
size: .; J: TRBJ2-7; V: TRBV6-5; D: TRBD2; CDR3: CASSYQLAGDEQYF; DNA: TGTGCCAGCAGTTACCAGCTAGCGGGAGACGAGCAGTACTTC
size: .; J: TRBJ2-7; V: TRBV10-3; D: .; CDR3: CAISLQGGVNYEQYF; DNA: TGTGCCATCAGCCTCCAGGGCGGGGTAAATTACGAGCAGTACTTC
size: .; J: TRBJ2-5; V: TRBV19; D: .; CDR3: CASKLRDTETQYF; DNA: TGTGCCAGTAAACTGCGGGACACGGAGACCCAGTACTTC
size: .; J: TRBJ1-1; V: TRBV27; D: .; CDR3: CASSPPGGTEAFF; DNA: TGTGCCAGCAGCCCCCCTGGAGGCACTGAAGCTTTCTTT
size: .; J: TRBJ2-7; V: TRBV11-1; D: .; CDR3: CASSPQGGRYEQYF; DNA: TGTGCCAGCAGCCCTCAGGGTGGACGGTACGAGCAGTACTTC
size: .; J: TRBJ1-1; V: TRBV7-8; D: .; CDR3: CASSLGRPNTEAFF; DNA: TGTGCCAGCAGCTTAGGTCGGCCGAACACTGAAGCTTTCTTT
size: .; J: TRBJ1-1; V: TRBV18; D: TRBD1; CDR3: CASSPGRGTEAFF; DNA: TGTGCCAGCTCACCGGGCAGGGGGACTGAAGCTTTCTTT
size: once; J: TRBJ2-7; V: TRBV13; D: TRBD2; CDR3: CASSPSGRGYEQYF; DNA: TGTGCCAGCAGCCCGAGCGGGAGAGGGTACGAGCAGTACTTC
size: .; J: TRBJ2-7; V: TRBV28; D: .; CDR3: CASSGRTIRSYEQYF; DNA: TGTGCCAGCAGTGGACGGACTATACGCTCCTACGAGCAGTACTTC
size: few; J: TRBJ1-5; V: TRBV2; D: TRBD1; CDR3: CASSDQGGPFQPQHF; DNA: TGTGCCAGCAGCGATCAGGGGGGACCCTTCCAGCCCCAGCATTTT
size: once; J: TRBJ2-2; V: TRBV28; D: .; CDR3: CASKVYGNRIDTGELFF; DNA: TGTGCCAGCAAAGTTTACGGAAACAGGATCGACACCGGGGAGCTGTTTTTT
size: .; J: TRBJ2-1; V: TRBV18; D: .; CDR3: CASSPQFSWLNEQFF; DNA: TGTGCCAGCTCACCCCAGTTTTCATGGCTGAATGAGCAGTTCTTC
size: .; J: TRBJ2-7; V: TRBV9; D: TRBD2; CDR3: CASSPTSGSGPYEQYF; DNA: TGTGCCAGCAGCCCTACTAGCGGGAGCGGCCCCTACGAGCAGTACTTC
size: .; J: TRBJ2-3; V: TRBV5-1; D: TRBD2; CDR3: CASSLAGTSGFTDTQYF; DNA: TGCGCCAGCAGCTTGGCCGGGACTAGCGGCTTCACAGATACGCAGTATTTT